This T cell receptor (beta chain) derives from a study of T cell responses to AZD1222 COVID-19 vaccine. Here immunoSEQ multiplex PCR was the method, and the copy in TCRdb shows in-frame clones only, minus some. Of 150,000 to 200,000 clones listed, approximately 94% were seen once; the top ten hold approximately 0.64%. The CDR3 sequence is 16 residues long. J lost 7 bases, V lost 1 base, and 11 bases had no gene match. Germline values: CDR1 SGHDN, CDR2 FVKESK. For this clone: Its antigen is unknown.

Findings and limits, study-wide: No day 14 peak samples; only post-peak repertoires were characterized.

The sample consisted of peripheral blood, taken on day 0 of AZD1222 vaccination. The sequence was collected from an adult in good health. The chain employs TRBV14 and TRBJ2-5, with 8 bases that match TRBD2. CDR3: CASSQAFRGGMRTQYF. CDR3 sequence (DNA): TGTGCCAGCAGCCAAGCTTTCCGGGGGGGCATGCGGACCCAGTACTTC.